These 22 T cell receptor beta chains share one sample of origin, sequenced in a study of blood T cell repertoires in COVID-19 (TCRdb year 2020). The library was obtained by the immunoSEQ multiplex PCR assay. Drawn from immuneACCESS, this table holds only the in-frame rearrangements with V and J called that TCRdb kept. Clones are partly lost; checked studies trace under half to an unresolved V gene and leave the rest unexplained. Present in this sample are 160,000 or so clones, approximately 80% of which were seen just once. About 16% of the sample is in the top ten clones. Sequences were obtained from PBMCs or T cells enriched from blood (not recorded which). The source of these receptors is a man over 45 who had recovered from COVID-19.

The rearrangement joins TRBV6-4 to TRBJ1-2, with D maybe TRBD1 (6 bases). The CDR3 has 16 amino acids. The V and J ends lost 2 bases and 6 bases respectively, with 19 bases between them. Germline loops: CDR1 MRHNA, CDR2 SNTAGT. CDR3 residues: CASSDGRARGSHGYTF. As DNA, the CDR3 is TGTGCCAGCAGTGACGGTAGGGCCAGGGGCTCACATGGCTACACCTTC.

This chain links TRBV4-1 with TRBJ1-6; D unresolved. Per germline, CDR1 MGHRA and CDR2 YSYEKL. The CDR3 covers 15 residues. V lost 1 base to trimming and J lost 10 bases, with 14 bases between them. CDR3 nucleotides: TGCGCCAGCAGCCAAGGGAATACTGGAGGCTCACCCCTCCACTTT. This translates into CASSQGNTGGSPLHF.

The chain recombines TRBV6-1 with TRBJ1-6, with 7 bases aligning to TRBD1. Trimming took 1 base from V and 7 from J; bases not matched to a gene: 4. This CDR3 is 15 amino acids long. CDR1 and CDR2 from the germline V gene are MNHNS and SASEGT. CDR3 nucleotide sequence: TGTGCCAGCAGTGAAGGGGGACAGCTCAATTCACCCCTCCACTTT. This sequence encodes CASSEGGQLNSPLHF.

The rearrangement joins TRBV5-1 to TRBJ1-3; D may be TRBD1 (6 bases). Looked up from germline, CDR1 is SGHRS and CDR2 is YFSETQ. CDR3 length: 16 amino acids. Trimming pared 4 bases from V and 1 base from J, leaving 15 bases between. CDR3 nucleotide sequence: TGCGCCAGCAGCCAGGCCGGGACACCGTCTGGAAACACCATATATTTT. This gives the protein CASSQAGTPSGNTIYF.

The sample holds one count of this clone. This rearrangement joins TRBV12-2 to TRBJ2-3; TRBD2, the D gene given by the table, was not confirmed from the DNA. TRBV12-2 is annotated as a pseudogene. The CDR3 extends over 19 amino acids. CDR3 in amino acids: CASRCKTSGGRTSTDTQYF. The CDR3 nucleotides read TGTGCAAGTCGCTGTAAAACTAGCGGGGGGCGAACTAGCACAGATACGCAGTATTTT.

This clone has a handful of counts. The chain carries TRBV24-1 and TRBJ2-1, with D perhaps matching TRBD2 (6 bases). Trimming shortened V by 0 bases and J by 3 bases, and 14 bases separated the two germline ends. CDR3 length equals 17 residues. Looked up from germline, CDR1 is KGHDR and CDR2 is SFDVKD. In DNA, the CDR3 is TGTGCCACCAGTGATTTGTACGGCGGGACGAACTACAATGAGCAGTTCTTC. It yields the protein CATSDLYGGTNYNEQFF.

This clone has only one observation. The rearrangement joins TRBV6-4 to TRBJ1-1; 7 bases match TRBD1. This CDR3 contains 15 residues. Germline CDR1 and CDR2: MRHNA and SNTAGT. The V gene end was trimmed by 0 bases and the J gene end by 3 bases; junction bases not matched to a gene: 4. The CDR3 protein is CASSDSGQGDTEAFF. The CDR3 DNA follows: TGTGCCAGCAGTGACTCAGGCCAGGGGGACACTGAAGCTTTCTTT.

This sequence joins TRBV6-4 and TRBJ2-7; TRBD1 aligns across 8 bases. The CDR3 sequence is 15 residues long. The germline V gene encodes CDR1 MRHNA and CDR2 SNTAGT. V dropped 5 bases and J dropped 4; count of bases not matched to a gene: 10. The CDR3 nucleotides are TGTGCCAGCAGTCCAGAACCAGGGGGCGCATACGAGCAGTACTTC. It is translated as CASSPEPGGAYEQYF.

This chain's CDR3 is CASSPTRGIRTEAFF. Written as DNA, the CDR3 is TGTGCCAGCAGCCCTACCAGGGGAATACGTACTGAAGCTTTCTTT. V gene TRBV2 combines with J gene TRBJ1-1; possibly TRBD1 for D (6 bases). V was cut by 6 bases and J by 5 bases, with 19 bases left in between. The CDR3 loop spans 15 amino acids. Germline V gene lookup returns CDR1 SNHLY and CDR2 FYNNEI.

V usage is TRBV7-2 and J usage is TRBJ1-2; 7 bases line up with TRBD1. Germline V gene lookup returns CDR1 SGHTA and CDR2 FQGNSA. There are 13 residues in the CDR3. The V gene end was trimmed by 3 bases and the J gene end by 7 bases; junction bases not matched to a gene: 5. The CDR3 sequence: CASSLRGQVGYTF. Here the CDR3 DNA reads TGTGCCAGCAGCTTGAGGGGGCAAGTTGGCTACACCTTC.

This chain links TRBV5-1 with TRBJ1-5, with 9 bases lining up with TRBD1. The germline CDR1 and CDR2 sequences are SGHRS and YFSETQ. CDR3 length: 15 amino acids. Trimming at V came to 4 bases and at J to 5 bases, leaving 7 bases not matched to a gene. CDR3 sequence reads: CASSPGTGFDQPQHF. CDR3 DNA sequence: TGCGCCAGCAGCCCCGGGACAGGGTTCGATCAGCCCCAGCATTTT.

This chain joins TRBV25-1 and TRBJ2-2, with TRBD1 identical over 7 bases. There are 16 residues in the CDR3. CDR1 is MGHDK and CDR2 is SYGVNS in the germline V gene. The ends lost 3 bases at V and 5 bases at J; junction bases unmatched: 9. CDR3 protein: CASSDPRQGGTGELFF. The CDR3 DNA reads TGTGCCAGCAGTGACCCGAGACAGGGTGGGACCGGGGAGCTGTTTTTT. Using reference TRBV25-1 and TRBJ2-2 for the parts outside the CDR3, the full variable domain is EADIYQTPRYLVIGTGKKITLECSQTMGHDKMYWYQQDPGMELHLIHYSYGVNSTEKGDLSSESTVSRIRTEHFPLTLESARPSHTSQYLCASSDPRQGGTGELFFGEGSRLTVL.

With respect to this clone: Other nucleotide sequences in the sample specify the same CDR3. Here the CDR3 reads CASSLGQGATDTQYF. CDR3 DNA: TGTGCCAGCAGCTTAGGACAGGGGGCCACAGATACGCAGTATTTT. The V and J genes are TRBV11-2 and TRBJ2-3; 10 bases match TRBD1. The CDR3 spans 15 residues. The V gene end was trimmed by 1 base and the J gene end by 2 bases; junction bases not matched to a gene: 0. Germline V gene sequence: CDR1 SGHAT, CDR2 FQNNGV.

The rearrangement links TRBV5-1 to TRBJ1-2; 9 positions match TRBD1. The germline CDR1 and CDR2 sequences are SGHRS and YFSETQ. The length of the CDR3 is 15 residues. The junction had 6 bases not matched to a gene; V was cut back by 4 bases and J by 2 bases. The CDR3 DNA follows: TGCGCCAGCAGCATCACAGGGGGCCTAAACTATGGCTACACCTTC. Protein product: CASSITGGLNYGYTF. Variable domain in full (rest from reference TRBV5-1 and TRBJ1-2): KAGVTQTPRYLIKTRGQQVTLSCSPISGHRSVSWYQQTPGQGLQFLFEYFSETQRNKGNFPGRFSGRQFSNSRSEMNVSTLELGDSALYLCASSITGGLNYGYTFGSGTRLTVV.

The rearrangement uses TRBV21-1 and TRBJ2-2; TRBD1 reflects the table's D call only, with no check against the DNA. TRBV21-1 is a known pseudogene. The CDR3 length is 17 residues. CDR3 sequence: CASSKWNRGTNTGELFF. As DNA, the CDR3 is TGTGCCAGCAGCAAGTGGAACAGGGGGACCAACACCGGGGAGCTGTTTTTT.

This clone was seen once. The chain recombines TRBV25-1 with TRBJ2-2, with D perhaps TRBD1 (6 bases). The ends were cut back, 3 bases at V and 6 bases at J, with 17 bases in the middle. Germline assignment: CDR1 MGHDK and CDR2 SYGVNS. The CDR3 sequence is 16 residues long. CDR3 nucleotides: TGTGCCAGCAGTGACCTCCCGGACAGATCAGCCGGGGAGCTGTTTTTT. As protein: CASSDLPDRSAGELFF.

The V call is TRBV4-1, the J call TRBJ2-5; 12 bases map to TRBD2. CDR3 length: 15 residues. From germline, CDR1 is MGHRA and CDR2 YSYEKL. V dropped 2 bases and J dropped 2; count of bases not matched to a gene: 0. DNA for the CDR3: TGCGCCAGCAGCCAACTAGCGGGGGGGCAAGAGACCCAGTACTTC. It yields the protein CASSQLAGGQETQYF.

The chain joins TRBV28 to TRBJ1-3, with 7 positions matching TRBD1. J was trimmed by 4 bases and V by 6 bases; bases with no gene match: 12. This CDR3 spans 16 amino acids. Germline V CDR1 and CDR2: MDHEN, SYDVKM. The CDR3 nucleotides read TGTGCCAGCAGGAACCTAGGACAGGTTGCCGGAAACACCATATATTTT. Amino acid sequence: CASRNLGQVAGNTIYF.

In this sample, this clone turned up many times. This chain uses TRBV18 with TRBJ2-7; 8 nucleotides align to TRBD1. The germline gives CDR1 KGHSH, CDR2 LQKENI. The CDR3 contains 12 residues. J lost 6 bases, V lost 3 bases, and 1 base had no gene match. CDR3 nucleotide sequence: TGTGCCAGCTCACCCGGACAGGGCGAGCAGTACTTC. It yields the protein CASSPGQGEQYF.

The rearrangement uses TRBV10-2 and TRBJ2-2; D gene unclear. The CDR3 length is 14 residues. V was pared by 2 bases and J by 5 bases, with 9 bases between. The germline V gene has CDR1 WSHSY and CDR2 SAAADI. Here the CDR3 reads CASSENRETGELFF. In DNA form, the CDR3 reads TGCGCCAGCAGTGAGAACAGAGAGACCGGGGAGCTGTTTTTT.

The V call is TRBV2, the J call TRBJ1-3; 10 bases align to TRBD1. V lost 6 bases, J lost 0 bases, and 8 bases stayed unmatched. CDR3 length: 17 amino acids. The germline V gene encodes CDR1 SNHLY and CDR2 FYNNEI. CDR3 nucleotide sequence: TGTGCCAGCAGAACCTCTCGGGACAGGGGCTCTGGAAACACCATATATTTT. Protein: CASRTSRDRGSGNTIYF.

CDR3 nucleotides: TGTGCCAGCAGCCAAGGTCCCGGGTCCTCTAATGAAAAACTGTTTTTT. Translated: CASSQGPGSSNEKLFF. The genes are TRBV3-1 (or the pseudogene TRBV3-2) and TRBJ1-4; no clear D gene. This CDR3 has 16 residues. Trimming left V 1 base short and J 3 bases short, with 12 bases between. Germline CDR1 reads LGHDT; CDR2 reads YNNKEL (reference sequence).